This T cell receptor beta chain derives from a study of cytomegalovirus exposure and HLA in healthy donors. Use of 60 Vbeta and 13 Jbeta primers characterized the PCR. The protocol was immunoSEQ multiplex PCR, while the TCRdb copy is restricted to in-frame clones and leaves out a portion. The sample contains roughly 100,000 clones, 65% to 85% of which appear only once. A note on this clone: Its antigen is unknown.

Overall study findings and caveats: In vitro checks showed that a few CMV-associated chains really do target CMV antigens. Earlier analysis looked at TCR beta V segments, and most were productive about 90% or about 30% of the time. The likely explanation for a cluster of highly shared sequence variants was sequencing artifact.

The CDR3 has 15 amino acids. The V segment lost 5 bases and the J segment 5 bases; nucleotides outside the gene matches: 11. Germline V gene data show CDR1 as SGDLS and CDR2 as YYNGEE. This rearrangement joins TRBV9 to TRBJ1-1; TRBD1 agrees at 8 bases. This sequence was found in a male donor in good health and CMV-seronegative. Sample: PBMCs. This CDR3 is CASRKIAGGRTEAFF. The CDR3, as DNA: TGTGCCAGCAGAAAAATTGCAGGGGGCCGGACTGAAGCTTTCTTT.